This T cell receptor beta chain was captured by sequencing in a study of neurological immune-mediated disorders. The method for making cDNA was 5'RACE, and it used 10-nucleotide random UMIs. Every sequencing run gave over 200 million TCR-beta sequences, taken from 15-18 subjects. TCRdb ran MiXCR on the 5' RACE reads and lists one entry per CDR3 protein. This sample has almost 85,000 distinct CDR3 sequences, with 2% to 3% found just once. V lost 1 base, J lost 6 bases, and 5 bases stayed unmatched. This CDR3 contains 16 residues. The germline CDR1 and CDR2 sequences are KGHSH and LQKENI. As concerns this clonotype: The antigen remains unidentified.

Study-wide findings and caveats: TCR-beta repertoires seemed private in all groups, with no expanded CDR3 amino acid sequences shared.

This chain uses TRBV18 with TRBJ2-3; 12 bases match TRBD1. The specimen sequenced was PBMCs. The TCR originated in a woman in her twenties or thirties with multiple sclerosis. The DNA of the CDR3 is TGTGCCAGCTCACCACGGTGGGACAGGGGGCATGATACGCAGTATTTT. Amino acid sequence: CASSPRWDRGHDTQYF. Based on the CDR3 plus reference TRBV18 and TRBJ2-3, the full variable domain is NAGVMQNPRHLVRRRGQEARLRCSPMKGHSHVYWYRQLPEEGLKFMVYLQKENIIDESGMPKERFSAEFPKEGPSILRIQQVVRGDSAAYFCASSPRWDRGHDTQYFGPGTRLTVL.